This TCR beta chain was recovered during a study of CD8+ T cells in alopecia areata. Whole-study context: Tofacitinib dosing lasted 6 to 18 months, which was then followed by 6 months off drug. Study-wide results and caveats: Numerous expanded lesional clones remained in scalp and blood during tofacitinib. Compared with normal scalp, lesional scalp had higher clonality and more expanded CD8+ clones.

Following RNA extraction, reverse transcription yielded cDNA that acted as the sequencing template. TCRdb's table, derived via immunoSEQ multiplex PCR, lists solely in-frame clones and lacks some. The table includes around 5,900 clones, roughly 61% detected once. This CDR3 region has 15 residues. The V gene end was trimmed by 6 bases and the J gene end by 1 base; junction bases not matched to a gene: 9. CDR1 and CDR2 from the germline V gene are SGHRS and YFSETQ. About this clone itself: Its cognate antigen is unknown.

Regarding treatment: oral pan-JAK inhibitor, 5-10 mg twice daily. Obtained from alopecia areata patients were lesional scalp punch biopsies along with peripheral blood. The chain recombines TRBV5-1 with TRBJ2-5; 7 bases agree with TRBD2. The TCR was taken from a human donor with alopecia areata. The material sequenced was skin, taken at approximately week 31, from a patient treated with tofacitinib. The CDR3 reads CASTLGGTGQETQYF. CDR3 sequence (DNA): TGCGCCAGCACCCTCGGGGGGACCGGCCAAGAGACCCAGTACTTC.